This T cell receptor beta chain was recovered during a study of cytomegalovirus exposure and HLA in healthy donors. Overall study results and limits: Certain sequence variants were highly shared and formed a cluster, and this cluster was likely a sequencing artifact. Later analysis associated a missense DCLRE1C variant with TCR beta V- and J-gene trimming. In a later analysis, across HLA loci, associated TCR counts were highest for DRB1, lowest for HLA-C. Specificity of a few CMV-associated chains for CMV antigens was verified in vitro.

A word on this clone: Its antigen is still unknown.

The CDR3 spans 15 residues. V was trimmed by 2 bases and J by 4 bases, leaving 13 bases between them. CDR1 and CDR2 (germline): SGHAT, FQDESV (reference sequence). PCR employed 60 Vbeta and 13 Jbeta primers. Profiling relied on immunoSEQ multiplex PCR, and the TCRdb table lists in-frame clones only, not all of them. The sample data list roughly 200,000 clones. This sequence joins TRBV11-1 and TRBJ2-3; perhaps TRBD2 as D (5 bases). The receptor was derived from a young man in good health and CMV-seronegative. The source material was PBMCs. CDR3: CASSLLAALADTQYF. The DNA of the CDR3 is TGTGCCAGCAGCTTACTAGCAGCCCTTGCAGATACGCAGTATTTT.